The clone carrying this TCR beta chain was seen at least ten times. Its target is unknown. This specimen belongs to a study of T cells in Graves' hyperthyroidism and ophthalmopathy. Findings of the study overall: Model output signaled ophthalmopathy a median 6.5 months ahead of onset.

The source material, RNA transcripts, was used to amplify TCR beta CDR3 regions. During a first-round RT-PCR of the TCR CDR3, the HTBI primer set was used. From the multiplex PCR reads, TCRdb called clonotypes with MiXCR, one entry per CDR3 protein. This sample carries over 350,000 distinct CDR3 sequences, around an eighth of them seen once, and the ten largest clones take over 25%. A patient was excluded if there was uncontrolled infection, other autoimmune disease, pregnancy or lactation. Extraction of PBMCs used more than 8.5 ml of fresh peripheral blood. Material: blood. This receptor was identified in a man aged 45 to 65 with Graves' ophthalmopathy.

The CDR3 bases are TGTGCCTGGAGAATCGGGGCCGTGAACAAGGGGACTGAAGCTTTCTTT. It translates to CAWRIGAVNKGTEAFF. The chain links TRBV30 to TRBJ1-1; D is possibly TRBD1 (5 bases). Germline V gene sequence: CDR1 GTSNPN, CDR2 SVGIG (reference sequence). This CDR3 spans 16 amino acids. Trimming left V 3 bases short and J 5 bases short, with 22 bases between.